Sequencing of this T cell receptor beta chain was carried out in a study of blood T cell repertoires in COVID-19. Here immunoSEQ multiplex PCR was the method, and the copy in TCRdb shows in-frame clones only, minus some. The data hold fewer than 250,000 clones, with roughly 85% observed a single time. Germline CDR1 ENHRY, CDR2 SYGVKD. The CDR3 contains 18 residues. The ends were cut back, 5 bases at V and 4 bases at J, with 26 bases in the middle. The receptor's source is a woman in her 40s with active or convalescent COVID-19. The sample taken for sequencing was peripheral blood. The J gene is TRBJ1-1, the V gene TRBV10-3; D uncertain. The CDR3 loop reads CAISSPKSGSPAGTEAFF. The CDR3 DNA follows: TGTGCCATCAGTTCCCCGAAGTCAGGTTCTCCGGCGGGCACTGAAGCTTTCTTT.